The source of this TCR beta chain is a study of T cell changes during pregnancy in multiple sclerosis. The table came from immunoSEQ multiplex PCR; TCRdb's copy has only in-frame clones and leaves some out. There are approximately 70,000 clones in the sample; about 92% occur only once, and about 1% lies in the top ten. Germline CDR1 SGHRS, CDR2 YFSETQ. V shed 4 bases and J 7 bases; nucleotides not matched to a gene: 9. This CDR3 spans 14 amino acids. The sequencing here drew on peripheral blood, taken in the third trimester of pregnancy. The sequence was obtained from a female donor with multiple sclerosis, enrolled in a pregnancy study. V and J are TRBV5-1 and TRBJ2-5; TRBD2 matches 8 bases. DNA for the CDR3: TGCGCCAGCAGCCTGTTCGGACTAGCCGCGACCCAGTACTTC. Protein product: CASSLFGLAATQYF.